The sequence of this T cell receptor beta chain was determined in a study of T cell responses to AZD1222 COVID-19 vaccine. Notes on the study in general: Baseline serostatus was positive in only 5 to 7 AZD1222 recipients. Repertoires in all cases were sampled only once the peak T cell response had passed.

Measured with immunoSEQ multiplex PCR; TCRdb has only the in-frame clones, and not every one. The sample includes tens of thousands of clones, roughly 86% of them seen just once. A word on this clone: What it binds is unknown.

Germline values: CDR1 MNHEY, CDR2 SVGEGT. The CDR3 loop spans 12 amino acids. Trimming removed 4 bases at V and 11 bases at J, with 14 bases between. The specimen comprised peripheral blood, sampled on day 0 of MenACWY control vaccination. The origin of this receptor is an adult in good health. The chain carries TRBV6-2 or TRBV6-3 and TRBJ1-1; D ambiguous. CDR3 sequence (DNA): TGTGCCAGCAGTTTTGTCCGGGGTGGGGCTTTCTTT. Its protein is CASSFVRGGAFF.